These 29 T cell receptor beta chains came from one sample sequenced in a study of shared clonotypes between healthy human individuals. Sequencing was performed with immunoSEQ multiplex PCR; in TCRdb, only in-frame clones are kept and a portion is missing. This table holds just over 2,000,000 clones, 95% found once. The sample taken for sequencing was naive CD4+ T cells sorted from blood. Subset meaning: CD45RA+ positively selected. These receptors originate from a man between 18 and 35 years old in good health.

The chain recombines TRBV28 with TRBJ2-3, with 8 bases identical to TRBD1. V lost 5 bases, J lost 0 bases, and 4 bases stayed unmatched. This CDR3 has 15 amino acids. Germline V CDR1 and CDR2: MDHEN, SYDVKM. CDR3 amino acids: CASSPTGESTDTQYF. The CDR3 DNA follows: TGTGCCAGCAGTCCGACAGGGGAAAGCACAGATACGCAGTATTTT. Variable domain in full (rest from reference TRBV28 and TRBJ2-3): DVKVTQSSRYLVKRTGEKVFLECVQDMDHENMFWYRQDPGLGLRLIYFSYDVKMKEKGDIPEGYSVSREKKERFSLILESASTNQTSMYLCASSPTGESTDTQYFGPGTRLTVL.

The chain combines TRBV15 with TRBJ1-5, with D hard to call. CDR3 size: 14 residues. With 0 bases removed from V and 3 bases from J, the gap between germline ends came to 6 bases. The germline CDR1 and CDR2 sequences are LNHNV and YYDKDF (reference sequence). The chain's CDR3 is CATSREGPNQPQHF. The CDR3 DNA reads TGTGCCACCAGCAGAGAAGGACCCAATCAGCCCCAGCATTTT.

This sequence joins TRBV19 and TRBJ2-3; 7 nucleotides match TRBD2. Germline-derived CDR1 and CDR2 are LNHDA and SQIVND (reference sequence). V lost 7 bases, J lost 4 bases, and 5 bases stayed unmatched. This CDR3 region has 13 residues. The CDR3 protein is CASTFGGADTQYF. The CDR3 nucleotides are TGTGCCAGTACCTTTGGGGGGGCAGATACGCAGTATTTT.

V usage is TRBV30 and J usage is TRBJ1-3, with 11 bases lining up with TRBD1. Unmatched junction bases numbered 5, after V lost 2 bases and J lost 8 bases. Germline-derived CDR1 and CDR2 are GTSNPN and SVGIG (reference sequence). The CDR3 totals 14 residues. CDR3 sequence (DNA): TGTGCCTGGAGTCCCGGGACAGGGGGGGACACCATATATTTT. It specifies CAWSPGTGGDTIYF.

This clone was detected only once. The rearrangement links TRBV18 to TRBJ1-1; 7 nucleotides match TRBD1. The CDR3 is 12 residues long. Germline CDR1 and CDR2: KGHSH and LQKENI. Trimming took 2 bases from V and 10 from J; bases not matched to a gene: 4. The CDR3 region has the DNA TGTGCCAGCTCACCATCCGGGACAGCAGCTTTCTTT. It translates to CASSPSGTAAFF.

Details on this clone: At one end, the junction sequence differs from germline, possibly due to a read error. The chain combines TRBV20-1 with TRBJ2-7, with 9 positions matching TRBD1. This CDR3 has 10 amino acids. CDR1 DFQATT and CDR2 SNEGSKA come from the germline V gene (reference sequence). The CDR3 region has the DNA TGCAGTGCCAGGGACAGGGACCTGTCCTTC. Its translation is CSARDRDLSF.

The chain recombines TRBV19 with TRBJ1-5; D call uncertain. The CDR3 is 15 residues long. V lost 1 base, J lost 4 bases, and 11 bases lay in between. CDR1 is LNHDA, CDR2 SQIVND, per germline (reference sequence). In nucleotides, the CDR3 is TGTGCCAGTAGTATAGGGGCGGTCCTAAATCAGCCCCAGCATTTT. Translating gives CASSIGAVLNQPQHF. Full variable domain (outside the CDR3, taken from reference TRBV19 and TRBJ1-5): DGGITQSPKYLFRKEGQNVTLSCEQNLNHDAMYWYRQDPGQGLRLIYYSQIVNDFQKGDIAEGYSVSREKKESFPLTVTSAQKNPTAFYLCASSIGAVLNQPQHFGDGTRLSIL.

The chain combines TRBV6-6 with TRBJ2-7; a weak D match, TRBD2 (5 bases). This CDR3 spans 14 amino acids. CDR1 MNHNY and CDR2 SVGAGI come from the germline V gene (reference sequence). Trimming removed 7 bases at V and 3 bases at J, with 16 bases between. The CDR3 DNA follows: TGTGCCAGCAACCCCGAGGGAACGAGCTACGAGCAGTACTTC. Its protein is CASNPEGTSYEQYF.

This sequence joins TRBV6-5 and TRBJ2-2; a possible D gene is TRBD1 (6 bases). CDR1 MNHEY and CDR2 SVGAGI come from the germline V gene. With 2 bases removed from V and 6 bases from J, the gap between germline ends came to 13 bases. This CDR3 is built from 15 residues. The CDR3 nucleotides are TGTGCCAGCAGTTACACCAGGACAGCCTCCGGGGAGCTGTTTTTT. It translates to CASSYTRTASGELFF.

The V gene is TRBV6-1, the J gene TRBJ2-2; a possible D gene is TRBD1 (5 bases). The V end was cut by 7 bases, the J end by 7 bases, with 13 bases between. This CDR3 has 13 amino acids. Germline assignment: CDR1 MNHNS and CDR2 SASEGT. CDR3 in DNA: TGTGCCAGCAATTCCAGGGCGAACGGGGAGCTGTTTTTT. Protein product: CASNSRANGELFF.

As to this clone: The same CDR3 is also encoded by other DNA sequences in this sample. This sequence joins TRBV4-2 and TRBJ2-1, with 12 nucleotides matching TRBD2. Trimming took 0 bases from V and 4 from J; bases not matched to a gene: 1. The CDR3 totals 16 residues. Germline assignment: CDR1 LGHNA and CDR2 YNFKEQ. The CDR3 coding sequence is TGTGCCAGCAGCCAAGAGCTAGCGGGGGGGTACAATGAGCAGTTCTTC. Protein product: CASSQELAGGYNEQFF.

This clone occurred once. This chain connects TRBV18 to TRBJ2-7; perhaps TRBD2 as D (5 bases). Trimming took off 3 bases at V and 3 bases at J, with 12 bases between the two ends. Per germline, CDR1 KGHSH and CDR2 LQKENI. The CDR3 has 14 residues. The CDR3 here is CASSPSGVDYEQYF. Written as DNA, the CDR3 is TGTGCCAGCTCACCGTCCGGGGTAGACTACGAGCAGTACTTC.

The chain employs TRBV5-4 and TRBJ2-3; D is perhaps TRBD2 (6 bases). In germline, CDR1 is SGHNT, CDR2 YYREEE (reference sequence). Trimming took off 2 bases at V and 2 bases at J, with 12 bases between the two ends. The CDR3 runs to 15 residues. CDR3 in amino acids: CASSLTSGLTDTQYF. In nucleotides, the CDR3 is TGTGCCAGCAGCTTAACGAGCGGGCTCACAGATACGCAGTATTTT.

The CDR3 region is CATTGGGVVEQFF. CDR3 DNA sequence: TGTGCCACTACGGGAGGCGGCGTTGTCGAGCAGTTCTTC. The V and J genes are TRBV18 and TRBJ2-1; 7 positions match TRBD2. The J segment lost 10 bases and the V segment lost 10 bases, leaving 13 bases of the junction unmatched. Germline V gene lookup returns CDR1 KGHSH and CDR2 LQKENI. This CDR3 region has 13 residues.

This sequence joins TRBV10-3 and TRBJ1-1, with D uncertain. The CDR3 covers 13 residues. The ends were cut back, 9 bases at V and 4 bases at J, with 15 bases in the middle. Germline CDR1 ENHRY, CDR2 SYGVKD. The CDR3 region is CAMSPDVITEAFF. CDR3 nucleotides: TGTGCCATGTCCCCGGACGTTATCACTGAAGCTTTCTTT.

The chain uses TRBV7-8 and TRBJ1-3; possible D gene TRBD1, 5 bases. Trimming removed 5 bases at V and 1 base at J, with 9 bases between. The CDR3 consists of 14 residues. CDR1 is SGHVS, CDR2 FQNEAQ, per germline. Here the CDR3 DNA reads TGTGCCAGCAGCGCCAGGGCGTCTGGAAACACCATATATTTT. Translated: CASSARASGNTIYF.

This chain uses TRBV4-1 with TRBJ2-7, with 13 bases that match TRBD2. Germline CDR1 MGHRA, CDR2 YSYEKL. The CDR3 consists of 17 residues. The J segment lost 5 bases and the V segment lost 1 base, leaving 8 bases of the junction unmatched. The DNA for the CDR3 is TGCGCCAGCAGCCAAGCTACCCTGGGACTAGCGGGAAACGAGCAGTACTTC. Protein sequence: CASSQATLGLAGNEQYF.

CDR3 protein: CASSPNTGTDTQYF. CDR3 DNA: TGCGCCAGCAGCCCTAATACAGGCACAGATACGCAGTATTTT. The chain carries TRBV4-1 and TRBJ2-3; D ambiguous. Germline CDR1 is MGHRA and CDR2 is YSYEKL. V lost 4 bases and J 1 base, leaving 9 bases between the germline ends. CDR3 length: 14 residues.

The count of this clone is one. The chain uses TRBV7-2 and TRBJ2-3, with no clear D. The V gene lost 5 bases and the J gene lost 2 bases, with 5 bases spanning the gap. Looked up from germline, CDR1 is SGHTA and CDR2 is FQGNSA. The CDR3 totals 12 residues. In nucleotides, the CDR3 is TGTGCCAGCAGCGTCCACACAGATACGCAGTATTTT. Its translation is CASSVHTDTQYF.

The chain recombines TRBV6-5 with TRBJ2-7, with 7 positions matching TRBD2. The CDR3 spans 15 residues. The ends lost 4 bases at V and 3 bases at J; junction bases unmatched: 9. Germline CDR1 and CDR2: MNHEY and SVGAGI. This chain's CDR3 is CASSSDAGARYEQYF. The DNA of the CDR3 is TGTGCCAGCAGTTCCGATGCGGGAGCGCGCTACGAGCAGTACTTC.

V gene TRBV5-8 combines with J gene TRBJ1-6; D remains unclear. The CDR3 consists of 17 residues. Germline CDR1 and CDR2: SGHTS and YDEGEE. V was shortened by 6 bases and J by 6 bases, with 22 bases between the two germline ends. CDR3 DNA sequence: TGTGCCAGCACCATTCGGAAGACCAGACTTCCTAATTCACCCCTCCACTTT. Its protein is CASTIRKTRLPNSPLHF.

This chain uses TRBV14 with TRBJ1-6, with TRBD1 identical over 9 bases. This CDR3 is built from 15 residues. The V and J ends lost 5 bases and 10 bases, in that order; junction bases with no gene match: 9. Germline-derived CDR1 and CDR2 are SGHDN and FVKESK. The CDR3 DNA reads TGTGCCAGCAGCGGCCGGGACAGGGTGGTCTCACCCCTCCACTTT. This gives the protein CASSGRDRVVSPLHF.

With regard to this clone: In the same sample, other DNA sequences code for this CDR3. V gene TRBV6-1 combines with J gene TRBJ1-5; D not certain. Germline assignment: CDR1 MNHNS and CDR2 SASEGT. The ends were cut back, 1 base at V and 4 bases at J, with 5 bases in the middle. The CDR3 contains 13 residues. CDR3 DNA sequence: TGTGCCAGCAGTGAAGGGCGTAATCAGCCCCAGCATTTT. This translates into CASSEGRNQPQHF.

The chain couples TRBV11-2 to TRBJ2-7, with D maybe TRBD1 (5 bases). Trimming took off 4 bases at V and 5 bases at J, with 15 bases between the two ends. Germline CDR1 SGHAT, CDR2 FQNNGV. The CDR3 sequence is 14 residues long. CDR3 sequence: CASSSPRGNHEQYF. The CDR3 coding sequence is TGTGCCAGCAGCTCCCCTAGGGGTAACCACGAGCAGTACTTC.

The rearrangement joins TRBV9 to TRBJ2-3; the match to TRBD2 covers 10 bases. V lost 4 bases to trimming and J lost 0 bases; unmatched junction nucleotides: 8. The CDR3 covers 17 residues. The germline gives CDR1 SGDLS, CDR2 YYNGEE. As DNA, the CDR3 is TGTGCCAGCAGCCCCCGAGTAGCGGGGGGTAGCACAGATACGCAGTATTTT. As protein: CASSPRVAGGSTDTQYF.

A note on this clone: Other nucleotide sequences from this sample produce the same CDR3. The CDR3 DNA reads TGTGCCAGCTCACAAGGACAGGGGTATGGCTACACCTTC. Protein sequence: CASSQGQGYGYTF. This chain uses TRBV18 with TRBJ1-2; 9 bases are a match to TRBD1. The CDR3 spans 13 residues. Germline V lookup: CDR1 KGHSH, CDR2 LQKENI. V shed 4 bases and J 5 bases; nucleotides not matched to a gene: 2.

Note on this clone: The same CDR3 also results from other DNA sequences found in this sample. V is TRBV6-6 and J is TRBJ1-3; D is unresolved. The CDR3 has 13 amino acids. Trimming pared 3 bases from V and 0 bases from J, leaving 3 bases between. Looked up from germline, CDR1 is MNHNY and CDR2 is SVGAGI (reference sequence). CDR3 sequence reads: CASSYNSGNTIYF. The CDR3 nucleotides read TGTGCCAGCAGTTATAACTCTGGAAACACCATATATTTT.

The CDR3: CASSPEGSGLRGYTF. The CDR3 DNA follows: TGTGCCAGCAGCCCGGAGGGCAGCGGGCTCCGTGGCTACACCTTC. This chain links TRBV5-6 with TRBJ1-2; no reliable D call. The V end lost 4 bases, the J end lost 7 bases, and 20 bases lay between the germline ends. The germline CDR1 and CDR2 sequences are SGHDT and YYEEEE. The CDR3 totals 15 residues.

On this clone: Other DNA sequences in the sample encode the same CDR3. V usage is TRBV18 and J usage is TRBJ2-7, with no clear D. CDR1 and CDR2 (germline): KGHSH, LQKENI. The CDR3 consists of 13 residues. Trimming pared 0 bases from V and 3 bases from J, leaving 6 bases between. CDR3 sequence: CASSPPSGYEQYF. The CDR3 DNA follows: TGTGCCAGCTCACCACCGTCTGGCTACGAGCAGTACTTC. Supplemented by reference TRBV18 and TRBJ2-7, the full variable domain reads NAGVMQNPRHLVRRRGQEARLRCSPMKGHSHVYWYRQLPEEGLKFMVYLQKENIIDESGMPKERFSAEFPKEGPSILRIQQVVRGDSAAYFCASSPPSGYEQYFGPGTRLTVT.